A single sample gave rise to the 5 T cell receptor beta chains below, sequenced in a study of OX40 agonist ivuxolimab in advanced cancers. Repertoires were generated with immunoSEQ multiplex PCR, while TCRdb's copy carries only in-frame clones and drops some. The top ten clones hold 0.3% to 0.4% of a sample with tens of thousands of clones, about 88% of them seen once. The input for sequencing was CD4+ or CD8+ T cells sorted from blood, taken in a trial of the OX40 agonist ivuxolimab. These receptors all come from an adult with an advanced solid tumor such as melanoma, head and neck, liver or kidney cancer.

The chain links TRBV2 to TRBJ1-5; the match to TRBD1 covers 9 bases. V was pared by 6 bases and J by 2 bases, with 5 bases of the junction left unmatched. CDR1 SNHLY and CDR2 FYNNEI come from the germline V gene. The CDR3 extends over 15 amino acids. The CDR3 bases are TGTGCCAGCAGCGACCGGACAGGGGGCAATCAGCCCCAGCATTTT. Its protein product is CASSDRTGGNQPQHF.

The J gene is TRBJ1-1, the V gene TRBV9; no clear D gene. The CDR3 runs to 15 residues. CDR1 SGDLS and CDR2 YYNGEE come from the germline V gene. V was clipped by 0 bases and J by 10 bases, with 19 bases between them. This CDR3 is CASSVDPGSSPGAFF. CDR3 in DNA: TGTGCCAGCAGCGTAGATCCGGGATCCTCCCCGGGAGCTTTCTTT. Together with reference TRBV9 and TRBJ1-1, the CDR3 gives the full variable domain: DSGVTQTPKHLITATGQRVTLRCSPRSGDLSVYWYQQSLDQGLQFLIQYYNGEERAKGNILERFSAQQFPDLHSELNLSSLELGDSALYFCASSVDPGSSPGAFFGQGTRLTVV.

The table lists this clone with a count of one. The chain couples TRBV4-1 to TRBJ1-5; D remains unclear. Germline V gene lookup returns CDR1 MGHRA and CDR2 YSYEKL. With 0 bases removed from V and 3 bases from J, the gap between germline ends came to 9 bases. The CDR3 is 15 amino acids. CDR3 residues: CASSQDGGDNQPQHF. CDR3 bases: TGCGCCAGCAGCCAAGATGGAGGCGACAATCAGCCCCAGCATTTT.

Regarding this clone: Other DNA sequences in the sample encode the same CDR3. The CDR3 sequence is CASSPRTGRNTIYF. Written as DNA, the CDR3 is TGTGCCAGCAGCCCCCGGACAGGGAGAAACACCATATATTTT. The V call is TRBV9, the J call TRBJ1-3; 8 nucleotides agree with TRBD1. CDR1 and CDR2 from the germline V gene are SGDLS and YYNGEE. The CDR3 is 14 amino acids. After removal of 4 bases from V and 5 bases from J, the junction contained 5 bases not matched to a gene.

In regard to this clone: Germline is not matched at one junction end, which may reflect a read error. The J gene is TRBJ2-1, the V gene TRBV7-7; 8 nucleotides align to TRBD2. This CDR3 has 14 amino acids. Per the germline V gene, CDR1 is SSHAT and CDR2 is FNYEAQ (reference sequence). CDR3: CASSLSGAYNEQFF. CDR3 DNA sequence: TGTGCTAGCAGCCTTAGCGGGGCATACAATGAGCAGTTCTTC.